The T cell receptor (beta chain) under discussion was sequenced for a study of sequential checkpoint blockade in melanoma. This CDR3 region has 16 residues. The germline CDR1 and CDR2 sequences are MNHEY and SMNVEV (reference sequence). The V and J ends lost 8 bases and 4 bases, in that order; junction bases with no gene match: 17. Assay used: immunoSEQ multiplex PCR; TCRdb lists only in-frame clones, some missing. The table lists approximately 37,000 clones, approximately 84% of them singletons. The treatment: randomized to nivolumab then ipilimumab (arm A) or the reverse (arm B). The specimen was CD8+ T cells sorted from blood (inferred from file names), collected from a patient given nivolumab and ipilimumab in sequence. The clonotype originates from a human donor with melanoma. The chain employs TRBV27 and TRBJ2-7; 7 bases align to TRBD2. The CDR3 region has the DNA TGTGCCAGCCGACTACCCTTAGCGGGTGGCGGGTACGAGCAGTACTTC. It yields the protein CASRLPLAGGGYEQYF.